The T cell receptor (beta chain) described here comes from a study of blood T cell repertoires in COVID-19. Study details: Samples representing acute and convalescent COVID-19 were sourced from the United States, Italy and Spain. The analysed material was cDNA or gDNA that came from T cells, B-cell-depleted T cells, or PBMCs.

The J segment lost 0 bases and the V segment lost 0 bases, leaving 0 bases of the junction unmatched. This CDR3 region has 15 residues. CDR1 and CDR2 from the germline V gene are MNHNS and SASEGT. Original processing methods: Estimates of nucleated cell counts were drawn from the amplification of reference gene primers. Repertoires were generated with immunoSEQ multiplex PCR, while TCRdb's copy carries only in-frame clones and drops some. V, J and clone size reflect that table, while D and trimming were determined from the DNA. The profile shows roughly 69,000 clones, 65% to 80% of them singletons. The specimen sequenced was peripheral blood. The chain joins TRBV6-1 to TRBJ2-3; 7 nucleotides match TRBD2. The TCR was taken from a human donor in a cohort sampled during active COVID-19. The CDR3 protein is CASSEAGGSTDTQYF. The CDR3 DNA sequence: TGTGCCAGCAGTGAAGCCGGGGGGAGCACAGATACGCAGTATTTT.